This entry lists 29 T cell receptor beta chains sequenced from one sample in a study of T cell repertoires in cytomegalovirus infection. TCRdb reprocessed the reads with MiXCR, giving one entry per CDR3 protein. The sample holds around 34,000 distinct CDR3 sequences, roughly 54% seen once. These receptors' targets are unknown. Sequenced material: CD8+ T cells from cultured PBMCs, taken from culture after CMV antigen stimulation. These receptors came from a human donor in good health (CMV status not recorded). Some clones in this sample may be carry-over from other donors' samples.

The chain carries TRBV7-6 and TRBJ2-2; 8 positions match TRBD1. After removal of 1 base from V and 5 bases from J, the junction contained 6 bases not matched to a gene. The length of the CDR3 is 16 residues. CDR1 SGHVS and CDR2 FNYEAQ come from the germline V gene. CDR3 bases: TGTGCCAGCAGCTTAGTGGGGACAGGAAGGACCGGGGAGCTGTTTTTT. It codes for CASSLVGTGRTGELFF.

V and J are TRBV10-3 and TRBJ1-5; tentatively, D is TRBD1 (5 bases). CDR3 length: 13 residues. The V gene's germline CDR1 is ENHRY and CDR2 SYGVKD. V lost 4 bases, J lost 1 base, and 5 bases lay in between. This CDR3 reads CAISGGSNQPQHF. In DNA form, the CDR3 reads TGTGCCATCAGTGGGGGCAGCAATCAGCCCCAGCATTTT.

There are a few counts of this clonotype. The chain links TRBV12-5 to TRBJ2-1; 8 positions match TRBD2. Germline V lookup: CDR1 LGHNT, CDR2 FRNRAP. J lost 7 bases, V lost 5 bases, and 7 bases had no gene match. There are 14 residues in the CDR3. In DNA, the CDR3 is TGTGCTAGTGGTCCCGGACGGGAGGGGAATGAGCAGTTCTTC. Translating it yields CASGPGREGNEQFF.

This clonotype has at least ten counts. The V gene is TRBV11-2, the J gene TRBJ2-7, with 8 positions matching TRBD2. The J segment lost 1 base and the V segment lost 0 bases, leaving 11 bases of the junction unmatched. The CDR3 covers 18 residues. Per the germline V gene, CDR1 is SGHAT and CDR2 is FQNNGV. The CDR3 region has the DNA TGTGCCAGCAGCTTAGATGGGGGGGGGGGCGGGGGGTCCTACGAGCAGTACTTC. Translating gives CASSLDGGGGGGSYEQYF. Variable domain in full (rest from reference TRBV11-2 and TRBJ2-7): EAGVAQSPRYKIIEKRQSVAFWCNPISGHATLYWYQQILGQGPKLLIQFQNNGVVDDSQLPKDRFSAERLKGVDSTLKIQPAKLEDSAVYLCASSLDGGGGGGSYEQYFGPGTRLTVT.

The V and J genes are TRBV27 and TRBJ2-5; D is possibly TRBD2 (6 bases). Looked up from germline, CDR1 is MNHEY and CDR2 is SMNVEV (reference sequence). The V end was cut by 6 bases, the J end by 5 bases, with 19 bases between. The CDR3 contains 15 residues. CDR3 residues: CASRSLRLEGETQYF. The CDR3 region has the DNA TGTGCCAGCAGATCCTTGCGCTTGGAGGGCGAGACCCAGTACTTC.

The rearrangement uses TRBV7-8 and TRBJ2-1; D gene unclear. Trimming cost V 3 bases and J 9 bases, with 15 bases left between them. Germline CDR1 is SGHVS and CDR2 is FQNEAQ. CDR3 length: 14 residues. The CDR3 protein is CASSFGRRRFEQFF. Here the CDR3 DNA reads TGTGCCAGCAGCTTTGGCCGCCGACGCTTTGAGCAGTTCTTC. Using reference TRBV7-8 and TRBJ2-1 for the parts outside the CDR3, the full variable domain is GAGVSQSPRYKVAKRGQDVALRCDPISGHVSLFWYQQALGQGPEFLTYFQNEAQLDKSGLPSDRFFAERPEGSVSTLKIQRTQQEDSAVYLCASSFGRRRFEQFFGPGTRLTVL.

This clonotype was observed a few times. The chain is built from TRBV7-3 and TRBJ2-6, with D maybe TRBD2 (5 bases). The V and J ends lost 0 bases and 0 bases respectively, with 9 bases between them. CDR3 length: 17 amino acids. From germline, CDR1 is SGHTA and CDR2 FQGTGA. CDR3 amino acids: CASSLTQLGSGANVLTF. The CDR3 DNA reads as TGTGCCAGCAGCTTAACCCAACTAGGCTCTGGGGCCAACGTCCTGACTTTC.

V and J are TRBV28 and TRBJ2-1, with 7 bases that match TRBD2. The CDR3 has 19 residues. V was pared by 3 bases and J by 1 base, with 15 bases of the junction left unmatched. Looked up from germline, CDR1 is MDHEN and CDR2 is SYDVKM. Here the CDR3 reads CASSLGSGARGESYNEQFF. The CDR3 nucleotides read TGTGCCAGCAGTTTGGGCAGCGGGGCACGGGGTGAATCCTACAATGAGCAGTTCTTC.

The V call is TRBV7-8, the J call TRBJ1-3; D possibly corresponds to TRBD1 (5 bases). V was cut by 5 bases and J by 3 bases, with 17 bases left in between. CDR1 and CDR2 from the germline V gene are SGHVS and FQNEAQ. This CDR3 contains 16 residues. CDR3 sequence reads: CASSPTFGGGGNTIYF. The CDR3, as DNA: TGTGCCAGCAGCCCGACCTTTGGGGGAGGTGGAAACACCATATATTTT.

This clonotype has only one observation. V is TRBV2 and J is TRBJ2-5; 9 nucleotides match TRBD1. Germline values: CDR1 SNHLY, CDR2 FYNNEI. The CDR3 is 17 residues long. With 6 bases clipped from V and 4 bases from J, the junction kept 15 bases outside the gene matches. This CDR3 reads CASSVWDREGFGETQYF. CDR3 nucleotides: TGTGCCAGCAGCGTTTGGGACAGGGAGGGTTTCGGAGAGACCCAGTACTTC.

In this sample, this clonotype turned up a few times. Here the CDR3 DNA reads TGTGCCACCAGTGATTGGCAGCGCACCGGGGAGCTGTTTTTT. This sequence encodes CATSDWQRTGELFF. The chain is built from TRBV24-1 and TRBJ2-2, with unresolved D. CDR1 is KGHDR and CDR2 is SFDVKD in the germline V gene. V lost 2 bases, J lost 4 bases, and 7 bases lay in between. This CDR3 comprises 14 residues.

V usage is TRBV27 and J usage is TRBJ2-7; D might be TRBD2 (7 bases). Germline V CDR1 and CDR2: MNHEY, SMNVEV (reference sequence). The CDR3 extends over 14 amino acids. Deletions cut 4 bases from V and 3 bases from J, with 13 bases between. In DNA form, the CDR3 reads TGTGCCAGCAGTTACCGGGGGGCCCGCTACGAGCAGTACTTC. This gives the protein CASSYRGARYEQYF.

There are a few counts of this clonotype. The CDR3 DNA reads TGTGCCAGCAGCTCCGAGCGGGCCGGACGGGATGAGCAGTTCTTC. Translation: CASSSERAGRDEQFF. The chain carries TRBV7-8 and TRBJ2-1; maybe TRBD2 (6 bases). Trimming took 4 bases from V and 8 from J, leaving 18 bases between them. CDR1 is SGHVS and CDR2 is FQNEAQ in the germline V gene. This CDR3 has 15 amino acids.

V usage is TRBV7-4 and J usage is TRBJ2-1; D not certain. The CDR3 loop spans 16 amino acids. Per germline, CDR1 SGHVT and CDR2 SQSDAQ. V lost 3 bases to trimming and J lost 2 bases, with 14 bases between them. The CDR3 reads CASSLLCISTYNEQFF. CDR3 nucleotides: TGTGCCAGCAGCTTGCTGTGTATCTCCACCTACAATGAGCAGTTCTTC.

This rearrangement joins TRBV4-1 to TRBJ2-1; D unresolved. Germline values: CDR1 MGHRA, CDR2 YSYEKL. CDR3 length: 17 residues. V lost 1 base, J lost 2 bases, and 15 bases lay in between. The CDR3 nucleotides are TGCGCCAGCAGCCAAGCGCTTTCTAGTGAGGCCTACAATGAGCAGTTCTTC. Translated: CASSQALSSEAYNEQFF.

V is TRBV7-8 and J is TRBJ1-4; 10 nucleotides align to TRBD1. The CDR3 spans 16 residues. V shed 5 bases and J 7 bases; nucleotides not matched to a gene: 10. The V gene's germline CDR1 is SGHVS and CDR2 FQNEAQ. The CDR3 DNA sequence: TGTGCCAGCAGCCATGTGACAGGGGGCGCTGCTGAAAAACTGTTTTTT. Its translation: CASSHVTGGAAEKLFF. Complete variable domain (other parts from reference TRBV7-8 and TRBJ1-4): GAGVSQSPRYKVAKRGQDVALRCDPISGHVSLFWYQQALGQGPEFLTYFQNEAQLDKSGLPSDRFFAERPEGSVSTLKIQRTQQEDSAVYLCASSHVTGGAAEKLFFGSGTQLSVL.

The chain joins TRBV7-6 to TRBJ2-7; 9 nucleotides align to TRBD2. Trimming removed 4 bases from V and 5 bases from J; junction bases left unmatched: 15. The CDR3 runs to 17 residues. The germline V gene has CDR1 SGHVS and CDR2 FNYEAQ. CDR3 protein: CASSYIAGDPSRDEQYF. CDR3 DNA sequence: TGTGCCAGCAGCTATATAGCGGGAGACCCATCTAGGGACGAGCAGTACTTC.

The chain carries TRBV7-6 and TRBJ2-7; 8 nucleotides match TRBD1. The CDR3 is 15 residues long. Germline V gene lookup returns CDR1 SGHVS and CDR2 FNYEAQ. Losses at the gene ends were 5 bases for V and 2 bases for J; bases not matched to a gene: 8. The CDR3 is CASSQGTGETYEQYF. The CDR3 coding sequence is TGTGCCAGCAGCCAAGGGACAGGAGAGACCTACGAGCAGTACTTC.

In its sample, this clonotype was seen a few times. This chain connects TRBV7-9 to TRBJ2-7; the match to TRBD2 covers 10 bases. V was pared by 4 bases and J by 6 bases, with 6 bases of the junction left unmatched. Germline V lookup: CDR1 SEHNR, CDR2 FQNEAQ (reference sequence). This CDR3 is 14 amino acids long. The CDR3 is CASSSLAGESEQYF. CDR3 nucleotide sequence: TGTGCCAGCAGCTCTCTAGCGGGGGAGAGCGAGCAGTACTTC.

The rearrangement joins TRBV7-9 to TRBJ2-7, with 9 nucleotides matching TRBD2. The CDR3 is 15 amino acids. In germline, CDR1 is SEHNR, CDR2 FQNEAQ (reference sequence). V lost 4 bases and J lost 0; bases outside the gene matches: 4. The CDR3 sequence: CASSSPTSGSYEQYF. The CDR3 bases are TGTGCCAGCAGCTCCCCGACTAGCGGCTCCTACGAGCAGTACTTC.

The table lists this clonotype with many counts. The rearrangement uses TRBV12-3 or TRBV12-4 and TRBJ2-7; maybe TRBD1 (5 bases). This CDR3 comprises 12 residues. V was cut by 2 bases and J by 5 bases, with 7 bases left in between. As DNA, the CDR3 is TGTGCCAGCAGTTTAATCAGGGACGAGCAGTACTTC. Its protein product is CASSLIRDEQYF.

The chain has TRBV11-2 and TRBJ2-1; D gene unclear. The V gene's germline CDR1 is SGHAT and CDR2 FQNNGV. The CDR3 is 15 residues long. Trimming left V 4 bases short and J 8 bases short, with 18 bases between. The CDR3, as DNA: TGTGCCAGCAGCTCGCCAAGGGAAGCGAGCCATGAGCAGTTCTTC. It yields the protein CASSSPREASHEQFF. The full variable domain, rest sourced from reference TRBV11-2 and TRBJ2-1, is EAGVAQSPRYKIIEKRQSVAFWCNPISGHATLYWYQQILGQGPKLLIQFQNNGVVDDSQLPKDRFSAERLKGVDSTLKIQPAKLEDSAVYLCASSSPREASHEQFFGPGTRLTVL.

The rearrangement links TRBV3-1 to TRBJ1-1, with a weak D call TRBD1 (6 bases). The CDR3 loop spans 14 amino acids. CDR1 is LGHDT, CDR2 YNNKEL, per germline (reference sequence). V was shortened by 4 bases and J by 0 bases, with 9 bases between the two germline ends. In DNA form, the CDR3 reads TGTGCCAGCAGCCTACAGGGAATGAACACTGAAGCTTTCTTT. Amino acid sequence: CASSLQGMNTEAFF.

The chain employs TRBV7-3 and TRBJ2-3; 11 nucleotides align to TRBD2. Germline CDR1 is SGHTA and CDR2 is FQGTGA. Unmatched junction bases numbered 3, after V lost 5 bases and J lost 5 bases. The CDR3 extends over 14 amino acids. DNA for the CDR3: TGTGCCAGCAGCCGACTAGCGGGGCTAGATACGCAGTATTTT. Its translation: CASSRLAGLDTQYF.

In its sample, this clonotype was seen a few times. The J gene is TRBJ2-2, the V gene TRBV7-8; no definite D call. The CDR3 contains 14 residues. CDR1 SGHVS and CDR2 FQNEAQ come from the germline V gene. The V and J ends lost 5 bases and 4 bases respectively, with 11 bases between them. CDR3 sequence reads: CASSMLELTGELFF. CDR3 sequence (DNA): TGTGCCAGCAGCATGCTAGAACTCACCGGGGAGCTGTTTTTT.

This chain's CDR3 is CASSEEENTEAFF. CDR3 sequence (DNA): TGTGCCAGCAGTGAAGAGGAGAACACTGAAGCTTTCTTT. The genes are TRBV6-1 and TRBJ1-1, with D unclear. The V gene's germline CDR1 is MNHNS and CDR2 SASEGT. With 1 base removed from V and 1 base from J, the gap between germline ends came to 4 bases. The CDR3 has 13 residues.

This chain joins TRBV7-6 and TRBJ1-2, with a possible D match to TRBD1 (6 bases). The CDR3 has 14 residues. Germline CDR1 and CDR2: SGHVS and FNYEAQ. V lost 1 base and J 7 bases, leaving 13 bases between the germline ends. Written as DNA, the CDR3 is TGTGCCAGCAGCTTAGAAGGGGGGCCGGGTGGCTACACCTTC. This encodes CASSLEGGPGGYTF.

The chain recombines TRBV10-2 with TRBJ1-1; D gene unclear. CDR3 length equals 12 residues. Germline assignment: CDR1 WSHSY and CDR2 SAAADI. Trimming cost V 8 bases and J 11 bases, with 18 bases left between them. The CDR3 loop is CASGEVNREAFF. CDR3 sequence (DNA): TGCGCCAGCGGAGAGGTTAACCGCGAGGCTTTCTTT.

In this sample, this clonotype turned up a few times. The V call is TRBV7-8, the J call TRBJ2-3, with TRBD2 matching 10 bases. The CDR3 is 16 residues long. The trim removed 0 bases at V and 5 bases at J, leaving 5 bases unmatched. Germline V lookup: CDR1 SGHVS, CDR2 FQNEAQ. CDR3 protein: CASSLALAGAVDTQYF. CDR3 nucleotide sequence: TGTGCCAGCAGCTTAGCGCTAGCGGGAGCTGTAGATACGCAGTATTTT.